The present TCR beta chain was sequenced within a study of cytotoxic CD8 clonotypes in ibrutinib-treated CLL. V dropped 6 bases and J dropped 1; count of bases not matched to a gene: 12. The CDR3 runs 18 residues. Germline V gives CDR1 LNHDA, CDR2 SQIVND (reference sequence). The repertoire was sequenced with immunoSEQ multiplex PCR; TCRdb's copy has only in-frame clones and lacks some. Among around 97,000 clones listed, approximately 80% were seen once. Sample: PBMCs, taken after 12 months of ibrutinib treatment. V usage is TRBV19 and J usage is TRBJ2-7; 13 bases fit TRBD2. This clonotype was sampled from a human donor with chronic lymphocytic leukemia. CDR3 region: CASSWTSGGHTTSYEQYF. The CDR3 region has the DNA TGTGCCAGTAGCTGGACTAGCGGGGGCCACACTACATCCTACGAGCAGTACTTC. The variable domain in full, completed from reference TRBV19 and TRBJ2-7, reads DGGITQSPKYLFRKEGQNVTLSCEQNLNHDAMYWYRQDPGQGLRLIYYSQIVNDFQKGDIAEGYSVSREKKESFPLTVTSAQKNPTAFYLCASSWTSGGHTTSYEQYFGPGTRLTVT.